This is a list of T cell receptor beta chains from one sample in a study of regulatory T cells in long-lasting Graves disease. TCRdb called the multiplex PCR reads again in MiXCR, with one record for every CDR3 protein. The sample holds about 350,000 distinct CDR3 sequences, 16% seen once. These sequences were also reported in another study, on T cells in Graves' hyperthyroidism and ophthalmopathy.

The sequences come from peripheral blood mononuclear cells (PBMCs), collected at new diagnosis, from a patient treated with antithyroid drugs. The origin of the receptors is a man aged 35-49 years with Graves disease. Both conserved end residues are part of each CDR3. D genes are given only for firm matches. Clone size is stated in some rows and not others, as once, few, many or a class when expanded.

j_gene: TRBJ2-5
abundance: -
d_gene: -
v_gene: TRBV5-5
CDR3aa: CASSHPQGLETQYF
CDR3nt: TGTGCCAGCAGCCACCCACAAGGGCTCGAGACCCAGTACTTC

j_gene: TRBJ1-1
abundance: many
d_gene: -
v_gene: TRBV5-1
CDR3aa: CASSFQGGDTEAFF
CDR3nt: TGCGCCAGCAGCTTTCAAGGGGGAGACACTGAAGCTTTCTTT

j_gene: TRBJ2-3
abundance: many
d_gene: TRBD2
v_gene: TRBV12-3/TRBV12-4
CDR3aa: CASSPTLSGVADTQYF
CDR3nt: TGTGCCAGCAGTCCGACCCTCAGCGGGGTCGCAGATACGCAGTATTTT

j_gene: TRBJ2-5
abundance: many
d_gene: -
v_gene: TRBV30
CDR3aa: CAWSVGGEETQYF
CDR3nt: TGTGCCTGGAGTGTAGGAGGGGAAGAGACCCAGTACTTC

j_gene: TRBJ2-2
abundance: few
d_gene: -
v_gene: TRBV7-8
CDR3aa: CASSSGGAGELFF
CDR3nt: TGTGCCAGCAGCTCGGGCGGGGCCGGGGAGCTGTTTTTT

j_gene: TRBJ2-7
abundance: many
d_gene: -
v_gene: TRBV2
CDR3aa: CASSPTQTVSYEQYF
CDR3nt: TGTGCCAGCAGTCCTACTCAGACAGTTTCCTACGAGCAGTACTTC

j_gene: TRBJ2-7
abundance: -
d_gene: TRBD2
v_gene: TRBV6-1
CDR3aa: CASSRPGLASYEQYF
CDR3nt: TGTGCCAGCAGTCGACCGGGACTAGCGTCCTACGAGCAGTACTTC

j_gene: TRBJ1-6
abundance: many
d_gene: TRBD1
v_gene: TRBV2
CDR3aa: CASSEDRGYSPLHF
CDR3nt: TGTGCCAGCAGTGAAGACAGGGGTTATTCACCCCTCCACTTT

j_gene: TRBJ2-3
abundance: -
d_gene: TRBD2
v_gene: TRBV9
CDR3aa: CASSSLAGGPVRTDTQYF
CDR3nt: TGTGCCAGCAGCTCCTTAGCGGGGGGGCCGGTTCGCACAGATACGCAGTATTTT

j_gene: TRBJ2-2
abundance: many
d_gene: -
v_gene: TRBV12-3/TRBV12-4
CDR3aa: CASSYLPAGELFF
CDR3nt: TGTGCCAGCAGTTACCTCCCGGCCGGGGAGCTGTTTTTT

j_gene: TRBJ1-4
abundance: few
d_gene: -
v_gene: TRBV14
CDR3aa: CASSQDQGANEKLFF
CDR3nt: TGTGCCAGCAGCCAAGATCAAGGGGCTAATGAAAAACTGTTTTTT

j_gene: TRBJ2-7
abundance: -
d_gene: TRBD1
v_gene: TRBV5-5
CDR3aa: CASSRDRGCSYEQYF
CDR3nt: TGTGCCAGCAGCAGGGACAGGGGATGTTCCTACGAGCAGTACTTC

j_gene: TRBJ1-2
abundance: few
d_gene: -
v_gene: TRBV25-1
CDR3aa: CASSELGGFYGYTF
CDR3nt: TGTGCCAGCAGTGAATTGGGCGGGTTCTATGGCTACACCTTC

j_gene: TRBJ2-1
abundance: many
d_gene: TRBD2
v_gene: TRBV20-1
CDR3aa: CTPGLAGYNEQFF
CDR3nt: TGCACACCGGGACTAGCGGGTTATAATGAGCAGTTCTTC

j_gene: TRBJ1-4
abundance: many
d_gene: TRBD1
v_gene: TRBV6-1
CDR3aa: CASSPSGTVNEKLFF
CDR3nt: TGTGCCAGCAGTCCGTCCGGGACAGTGAATGAAAAACTGTTTTTT

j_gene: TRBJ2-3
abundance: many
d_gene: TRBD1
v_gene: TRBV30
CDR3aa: CAWTRQGAISDTQYF
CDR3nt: TGTGCCTGGACGCGACAGGGGGCAATTTCAGATACGCAGTATTTT

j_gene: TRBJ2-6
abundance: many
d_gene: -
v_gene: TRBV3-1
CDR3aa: CASSHRAGANVLTF
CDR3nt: TGTGCCAGCAGCCACAGGGCTGGGGCCAACGTCCTGACTTTC

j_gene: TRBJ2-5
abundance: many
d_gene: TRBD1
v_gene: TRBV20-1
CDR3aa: CSARDRAGTQYF
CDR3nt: TGCAGTGCCCGGGACAGAGCTGGGACCCAGTACTTC

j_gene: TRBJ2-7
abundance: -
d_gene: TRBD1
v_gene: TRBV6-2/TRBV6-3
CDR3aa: CASTPDRGQGAYEQYF
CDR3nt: TGTGCCAGCACCCCCGACCGGGGACAGGGGGCCTACGAGCAGTACTTC

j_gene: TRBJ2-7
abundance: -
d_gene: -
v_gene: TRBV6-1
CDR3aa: CASSPHNPDYEQYF
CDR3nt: TGTGCCAGCAGTCCACACAACCCCGACTACGAGCAGTACTTC

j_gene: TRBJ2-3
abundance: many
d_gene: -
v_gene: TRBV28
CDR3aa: CASRAYRAADTQYF
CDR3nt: TGTGCCAGCAGGGCCTACAGGGCTGCAGATACGCAGTATTTT

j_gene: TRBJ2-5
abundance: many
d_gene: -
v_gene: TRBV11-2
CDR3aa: CASSRLGAGSQETQYF
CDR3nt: TGTGCCAGCAGCCGACTTGGGGCGGGGAGCCAAGAGACCCAGTACTTC

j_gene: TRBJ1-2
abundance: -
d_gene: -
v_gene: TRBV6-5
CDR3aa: CASSYGRGAGYTF
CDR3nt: TGTGCCAGCAGTTACGGGCGGGGCGCAGGCTACACCTTC

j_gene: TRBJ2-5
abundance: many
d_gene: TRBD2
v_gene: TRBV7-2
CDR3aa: CASSLVRGGGKTQYF
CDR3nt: TGTGCCAGCAGCCTCGTGCGGGGGGGCGGAAAGACCCAGTACTTC

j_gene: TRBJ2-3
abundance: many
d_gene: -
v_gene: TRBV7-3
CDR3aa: CASSPARLPDTQYF
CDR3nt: TGTGCCAGCAGCCCCGCGCGCCTGCCAGATACGCAGTATTTT

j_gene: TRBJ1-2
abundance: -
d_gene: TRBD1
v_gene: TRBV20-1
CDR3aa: CSAGSGQTNYGYTF
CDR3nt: TGCAGTGCTGGCTCGGGACAGACAAACTATGGCTACACCTTC

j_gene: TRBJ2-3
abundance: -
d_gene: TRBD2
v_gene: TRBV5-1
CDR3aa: CASSILQLAGRTDTQYF
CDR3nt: TGCGCCAGCAGCATCCTACAACTAGCGGGACGTACAGATACGCAGTATTTT

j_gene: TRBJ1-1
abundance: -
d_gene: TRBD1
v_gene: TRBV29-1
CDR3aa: CSVEDQGAGRYTEAFF
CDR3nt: TGCAGCGTTGAAGATCAGGGGGCCGGACGGTACACTGAAGCTTTCTTT

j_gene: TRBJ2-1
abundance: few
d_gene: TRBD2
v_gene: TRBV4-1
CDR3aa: CASSHLTSGGELSF
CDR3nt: TGCGCCAGCAGCCACCTTACTAGCGGGGGGGAATTGTCCTTC

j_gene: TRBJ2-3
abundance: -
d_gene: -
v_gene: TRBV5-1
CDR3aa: CASSLLANTDTQYF
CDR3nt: TGCGCCAGCAGCTTGCTAGCGAATACAGATACGCAGTATTTT

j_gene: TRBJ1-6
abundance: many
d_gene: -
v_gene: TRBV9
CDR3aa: CASSVDQNSPLHF
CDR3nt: TGTGCCAGCAGCGTAGACCAGAATTCACCCCTCCACTTT

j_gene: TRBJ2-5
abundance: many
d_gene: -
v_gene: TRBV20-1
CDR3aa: CSARTYRVETQYF
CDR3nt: TGCAGTGCTCGGACCTACAGGGTGGAGACCCAGTACTTC

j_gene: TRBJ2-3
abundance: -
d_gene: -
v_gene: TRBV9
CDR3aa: CASSVTAGHTQYF
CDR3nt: TGTGCCAGCAGCGTCACGGCCGGACATACGCAGTATTTT

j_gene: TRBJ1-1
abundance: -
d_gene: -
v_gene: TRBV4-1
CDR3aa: CASSQDGITTEAFF
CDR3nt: TGCGCCAGCAGCCAAGACGGCATTACTACTGAAGCTTTCTTT

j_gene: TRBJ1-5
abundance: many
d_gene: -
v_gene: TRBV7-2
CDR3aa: CASSLSKSNQPQHF
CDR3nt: TGTGCCAGCAGCTTATCCAAAAGCAATCAGCCCCAGCATTTT

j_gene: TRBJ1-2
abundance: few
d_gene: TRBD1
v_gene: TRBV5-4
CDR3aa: CASSLARWTGGSNVYGYTF
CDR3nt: TGTGCCAGCAGCTTGGCTCGGTGGACAGGGGGCTCTAACGTCTATGGCTACACCTTC

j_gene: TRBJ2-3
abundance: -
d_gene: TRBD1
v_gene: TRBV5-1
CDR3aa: CASSTGTVPDTQYF
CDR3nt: TGCGCCAGCAGCACCGGGACAGTACCAGATACGCAGTATTTT

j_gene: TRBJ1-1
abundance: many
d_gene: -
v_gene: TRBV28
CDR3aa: CASTPGGGFGTEAFF
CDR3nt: TGTGCCAGCACCCCCGGGGGAGGGTTTGGCACTGAAGCTTTCTTT

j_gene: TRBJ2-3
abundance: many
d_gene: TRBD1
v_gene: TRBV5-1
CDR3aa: CASRTGTGEDTQYF
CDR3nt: TGCGCCTCCCGTACCGGGACAGGGGAAGATACGCAGTATTTT

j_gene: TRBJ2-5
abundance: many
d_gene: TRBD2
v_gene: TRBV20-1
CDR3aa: CSASPVAGGRETQYF
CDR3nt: TGCAGTGCTTCCCCGGTAGCGGGGGGGCGGGAGACCCAGTACTTC

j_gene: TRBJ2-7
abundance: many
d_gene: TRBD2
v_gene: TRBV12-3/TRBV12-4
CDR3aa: CASSLRGSGGYYEQYF
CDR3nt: TGTGCCAGCAGCCTCCGAGGTAGCGGGGGATACTACGAGCAGTACTTC

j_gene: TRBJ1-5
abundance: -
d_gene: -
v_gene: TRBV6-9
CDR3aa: CASSYSPREPQHF
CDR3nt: TGTGCCAGCAGTTACTCCCCTAGGGAGCCCCAGCATTTT

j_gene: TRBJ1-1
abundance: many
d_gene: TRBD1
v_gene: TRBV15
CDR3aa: CATSRGTVDTEAFF
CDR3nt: TGTGCCACCAGCCGTGGGACAGTCGACACTGAAGCTTTCTTT

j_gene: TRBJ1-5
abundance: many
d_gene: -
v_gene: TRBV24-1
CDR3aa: CATSDPGQPQHF
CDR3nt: TGTGCCACCAGTGACCCGGGCCAGCCCCAGCATTTT

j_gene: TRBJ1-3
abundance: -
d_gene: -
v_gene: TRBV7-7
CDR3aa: CASSRDPFRWDTIYF
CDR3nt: TGTGCCAGCAGTAGAGACCCATTTAGGTGGGACACCATATATTTT

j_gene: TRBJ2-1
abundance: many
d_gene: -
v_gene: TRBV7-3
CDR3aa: CASSLYRGGYNEQFF
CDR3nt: TGTGCCAGCAGCTTATATCGGGGAGGCTACAATGAGCAGTTCTTC

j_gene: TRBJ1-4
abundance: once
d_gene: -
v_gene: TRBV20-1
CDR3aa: CSARGSSSRPGEKLFF
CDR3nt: TGCAGTGCTAGAGGGAGTTCGTCGAGGCCTGGTGAAAAACTGTTTTTT